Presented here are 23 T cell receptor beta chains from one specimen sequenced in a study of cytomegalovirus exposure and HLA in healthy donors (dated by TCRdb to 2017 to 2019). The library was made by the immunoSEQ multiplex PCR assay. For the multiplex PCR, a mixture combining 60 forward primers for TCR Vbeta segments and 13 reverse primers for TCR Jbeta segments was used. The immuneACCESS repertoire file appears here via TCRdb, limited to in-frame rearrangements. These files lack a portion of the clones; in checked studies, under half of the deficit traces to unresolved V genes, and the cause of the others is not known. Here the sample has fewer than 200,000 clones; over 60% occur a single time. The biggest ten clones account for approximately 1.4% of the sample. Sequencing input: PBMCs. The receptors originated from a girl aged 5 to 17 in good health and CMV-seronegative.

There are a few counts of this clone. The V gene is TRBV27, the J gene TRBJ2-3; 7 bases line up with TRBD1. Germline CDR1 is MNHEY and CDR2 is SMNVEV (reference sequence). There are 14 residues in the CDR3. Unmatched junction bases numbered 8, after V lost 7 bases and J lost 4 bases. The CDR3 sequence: CASNDWQGADTQYF. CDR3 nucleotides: TGTGCCAGCAACGACTGGCAGGGGGCAGATACGCAGTATTTT.

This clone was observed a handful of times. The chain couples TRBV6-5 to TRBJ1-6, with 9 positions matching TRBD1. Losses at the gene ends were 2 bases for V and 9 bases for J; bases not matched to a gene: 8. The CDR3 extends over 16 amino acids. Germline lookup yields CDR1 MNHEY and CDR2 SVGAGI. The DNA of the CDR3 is TGTGCCAGCAGTTACGCGGGGACAGGGTCGAGTTCACCCCTCCACTTT. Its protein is CASSYAGTGSSSPLHF.

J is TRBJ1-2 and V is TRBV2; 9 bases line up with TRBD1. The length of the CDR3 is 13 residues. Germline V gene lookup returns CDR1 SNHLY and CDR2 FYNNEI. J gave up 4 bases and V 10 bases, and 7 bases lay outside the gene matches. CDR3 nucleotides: TGTGCCACCTACGGGACAGGGAGCTATGGCTACACCTTC. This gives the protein CATYGTGSYGYTF.

The CDR3 DNA sequence: TGTGCCAGTAGTATTTTCAAGGAACAGACTAATGAAAAACTGTTTTTT. Protein: CASSIFKEQTNEKLFF. V usage is TRBV19 and J usage is TRBJ1-4; D remains ambiguous. The CDR3 contains 16 residues. V was shortened by 3 bases and J by 2 bases, with 13 bases between the two germline ends. Germline lookup yields CDR1 LNHDA and CDR2 SQIVND (reference sequence).

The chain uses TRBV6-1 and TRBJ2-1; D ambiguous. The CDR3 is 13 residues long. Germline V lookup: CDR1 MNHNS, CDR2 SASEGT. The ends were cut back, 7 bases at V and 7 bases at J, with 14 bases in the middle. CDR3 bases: TGTGCCAGCACTGGCCTAGATGGGAATGAGCAGTTCTTC. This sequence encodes CASTGLDGNEQFF.

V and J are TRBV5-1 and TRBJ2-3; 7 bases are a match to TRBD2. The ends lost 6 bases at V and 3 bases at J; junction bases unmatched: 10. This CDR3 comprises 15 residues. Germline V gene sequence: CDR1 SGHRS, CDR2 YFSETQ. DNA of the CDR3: TGCGCCAGCAACCCCCTCGAGCGGGGAACAGATACGCAGTATTTT. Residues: CASNPLERGTDTQYF. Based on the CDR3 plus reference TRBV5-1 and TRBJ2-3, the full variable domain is KAGVTQTPRYLIKTRGQQVTLSCSPISGHRSVSWYQQTPGQGLQFLFEYFSETQRNKGNFPGRFSGRQFSNSRSEMNVSTLELGDSALYLCASNPLERGTDTQYFGPGTRLTVL.

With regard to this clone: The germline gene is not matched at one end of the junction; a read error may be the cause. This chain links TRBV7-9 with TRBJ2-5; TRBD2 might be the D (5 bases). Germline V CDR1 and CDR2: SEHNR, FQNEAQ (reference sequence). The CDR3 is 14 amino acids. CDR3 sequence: CASSYDYDQKTQYF. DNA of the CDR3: TGTGCCAGCAGCTACGACTATGACCAAAAGACCCAGTACTTC.

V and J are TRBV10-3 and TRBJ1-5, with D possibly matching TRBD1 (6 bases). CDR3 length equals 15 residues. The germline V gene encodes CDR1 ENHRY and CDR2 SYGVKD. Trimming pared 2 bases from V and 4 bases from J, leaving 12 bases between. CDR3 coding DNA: TGTGCCATCAGTGAGAGGACAGATTTTAATCAGCCCCAGCATTTT. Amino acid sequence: CAISERTDFNQPQHF.

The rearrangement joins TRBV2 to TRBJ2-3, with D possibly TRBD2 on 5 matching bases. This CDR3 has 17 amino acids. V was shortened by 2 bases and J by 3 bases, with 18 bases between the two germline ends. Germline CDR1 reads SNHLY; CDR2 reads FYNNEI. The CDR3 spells CASSEWGSVRGTDTQYF. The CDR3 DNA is TGTGCCAGCAGTGAATGGGGATCAGTCCGAGGGACAGATACGCAGTATTTT.

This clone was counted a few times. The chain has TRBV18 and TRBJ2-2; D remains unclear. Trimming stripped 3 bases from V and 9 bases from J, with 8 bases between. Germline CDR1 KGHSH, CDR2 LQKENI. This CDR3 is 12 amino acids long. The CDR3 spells CASSPRIWELFF. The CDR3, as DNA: TGTGCCAGCTCACCGCGAATTTGGGAGCTGTTTTTT.

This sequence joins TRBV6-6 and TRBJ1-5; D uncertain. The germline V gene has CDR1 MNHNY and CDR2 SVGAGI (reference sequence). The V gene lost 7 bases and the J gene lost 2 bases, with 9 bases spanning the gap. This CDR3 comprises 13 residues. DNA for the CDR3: TGTGCCAGCATGCGGAATGGCAATCAGCCCCAGCATTTT. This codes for CASMRNGNQPQHF.

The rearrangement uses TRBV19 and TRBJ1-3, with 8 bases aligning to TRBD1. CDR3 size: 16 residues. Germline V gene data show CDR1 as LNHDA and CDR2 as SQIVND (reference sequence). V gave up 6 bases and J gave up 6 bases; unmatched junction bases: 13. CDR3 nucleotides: TGTGCCAGTAGCCCAGAAGGACAGGGCGGCCTAAACACCATATATTTT. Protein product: CASSPEGQGGLNTIYF.

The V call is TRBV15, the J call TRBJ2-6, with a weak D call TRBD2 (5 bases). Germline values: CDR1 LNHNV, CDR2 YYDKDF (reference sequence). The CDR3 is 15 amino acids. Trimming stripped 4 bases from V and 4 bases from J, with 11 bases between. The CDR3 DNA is TGTGCCACCAGCACGAGGGCTCCGGGGGCCAACGTCCTGACTTTC. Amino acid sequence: CATSTRAPGANVLTF. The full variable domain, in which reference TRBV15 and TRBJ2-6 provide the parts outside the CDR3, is DAMVIQNPRYQVTQFGKPVTLSCSQTLNHNVMYWYQQKSSQAPKLLFHYYDKDFNNEADTPDNFQSRRPNTSFCFLDIRSPGLGDTAMYLCATSTRAPGANVLTFGAGSRLTVL.

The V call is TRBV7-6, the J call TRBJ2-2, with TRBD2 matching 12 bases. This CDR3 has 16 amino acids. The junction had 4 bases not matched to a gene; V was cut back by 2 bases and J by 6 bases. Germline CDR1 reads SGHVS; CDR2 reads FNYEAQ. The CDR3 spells CASSLTASGGAGELFF. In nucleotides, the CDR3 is TGTGCCAGCAGCTTAACGGCTAGCGGGGGGGCCGGGGAGCTGTTTTTT.

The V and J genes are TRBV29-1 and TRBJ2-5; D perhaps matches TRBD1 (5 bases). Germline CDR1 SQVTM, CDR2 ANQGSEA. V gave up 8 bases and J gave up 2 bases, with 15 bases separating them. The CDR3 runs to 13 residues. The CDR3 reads CSSGHRAQETQYF. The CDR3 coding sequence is TGCAGCTCCGGACACCGCGCACAAGAGACCCAGTACTTC.

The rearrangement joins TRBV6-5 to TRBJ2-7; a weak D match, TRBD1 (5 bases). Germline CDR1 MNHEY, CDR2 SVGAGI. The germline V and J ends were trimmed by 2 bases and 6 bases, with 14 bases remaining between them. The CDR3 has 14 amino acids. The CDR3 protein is CASSYDRFNIEQYF. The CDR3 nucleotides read TGTGCCAGCAGTTACGACAGATTTAATATCGAGCAGTACTTC.

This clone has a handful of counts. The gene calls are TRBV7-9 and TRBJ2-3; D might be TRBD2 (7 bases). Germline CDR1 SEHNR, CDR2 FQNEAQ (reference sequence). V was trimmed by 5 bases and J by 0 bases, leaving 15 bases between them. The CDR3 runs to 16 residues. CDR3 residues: CASSPPGGASTDTQYF. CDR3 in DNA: TGTGCCAGCAGCCCCCCTGGGGGGGCTAGCACAGATACGCAGTATTTT. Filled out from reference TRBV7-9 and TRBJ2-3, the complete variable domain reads DTGVSQNPRHKITKRGQNVTFRCDPISEHNRLYWYRQTLGQGPEFLTYFQNEAQLEKSRLLSDRFSAERPKGSFSTLEIQRTEQGDSAMYLCASSPPGGASTDTQYFGPGTRLTVL.

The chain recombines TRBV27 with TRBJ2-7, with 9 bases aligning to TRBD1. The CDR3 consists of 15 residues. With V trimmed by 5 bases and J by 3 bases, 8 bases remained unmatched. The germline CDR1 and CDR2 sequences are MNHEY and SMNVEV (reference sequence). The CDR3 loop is CASSAGTGFFYEQYF. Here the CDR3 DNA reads TGTGCCAGCAGTGCAGGGACAGGGTTTTTCTACGAGCAGTACTTC.

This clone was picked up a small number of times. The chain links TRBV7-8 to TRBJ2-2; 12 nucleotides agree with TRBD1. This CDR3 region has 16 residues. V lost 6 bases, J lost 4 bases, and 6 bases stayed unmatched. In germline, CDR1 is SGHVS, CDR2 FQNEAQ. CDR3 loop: CASSRRDRGRTGELFF. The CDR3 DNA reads TGTGCCAGCAGTCGACGGGACAGGGGGCGCACCGGGGAGCTGTTTTTT.

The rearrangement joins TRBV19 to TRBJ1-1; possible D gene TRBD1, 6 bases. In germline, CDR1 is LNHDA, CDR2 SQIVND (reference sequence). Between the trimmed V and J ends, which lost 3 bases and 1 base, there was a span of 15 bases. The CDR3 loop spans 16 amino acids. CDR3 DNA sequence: TGTGCCAGTAGTATCCGTCGTCTACAGGGGAACACTGAAGCTTTCTTT. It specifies CASSIRRLQGNTEAFF.

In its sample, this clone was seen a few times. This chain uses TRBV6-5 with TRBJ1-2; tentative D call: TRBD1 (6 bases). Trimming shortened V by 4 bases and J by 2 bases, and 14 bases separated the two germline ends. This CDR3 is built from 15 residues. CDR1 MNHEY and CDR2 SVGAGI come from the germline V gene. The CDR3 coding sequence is TGTGCCAGCAGTTCTCGGACAGATAGCAACTATGGCTACACCTTC. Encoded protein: CASSSRTDSNYGYTF.

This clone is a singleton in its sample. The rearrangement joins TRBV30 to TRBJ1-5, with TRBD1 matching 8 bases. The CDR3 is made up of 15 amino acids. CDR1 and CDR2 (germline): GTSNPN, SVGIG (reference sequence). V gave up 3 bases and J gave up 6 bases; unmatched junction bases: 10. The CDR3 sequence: CAWSESPGGIQPQHF. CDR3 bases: TGTGCCTGGAGCGAGAGCCCAGGGGGCATTCAGCCCCAGCATTTT.

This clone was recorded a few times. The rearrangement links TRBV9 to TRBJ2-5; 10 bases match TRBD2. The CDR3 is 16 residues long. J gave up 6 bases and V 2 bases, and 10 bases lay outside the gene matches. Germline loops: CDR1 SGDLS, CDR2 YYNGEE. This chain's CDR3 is CASSVLAGGHRKTQYF. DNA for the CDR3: TGTGCCAGCAGCGTTTTAGCGGGGGGTCATAGAAAGACCCAGTACTTC.